The 14 T cell receptor beta chains below were found in one sample sequenced in a study of T-cell reconstitution after alpha-beta-depleted transplantation in children. Using unique molecular identifiers, the investigators prepared the TCRbeta library. Each CDR3 protein is one row after TCRdb ran MiXCR on the PCR reads. This table holds approximately 85,000 distinct CDR3 sequences, roughly a sixth found once. Here the sequenced sample was PBMCs, mostly from graft donor cells, taken 180 days after TCRalphabeta/CD19-depleted stem cell transplant. The receptors were sampled from a male patient under 10 years old who had a stem cell transplant for acute lymphoblastic leukemia, so the T cells may come from the graft donor.

This clonotype was seen a few times. The V and J genes are TRBV7-2 and TRBJ1-3; D not certain. CDR3 size: 12 residues. Germline V gene data show CDR1 as SGHTA and CDR2 as FQGNSA. Trimming took 5 bases from V and 5 from J, leaving 7 bases between them. The CDR3 nucleotides read TGTGCCAGCAGCCAGAACAGAAACACCATATATTTT. Protein product: CASSQNRNTIYF.

This clonotype appeared a few times. This rearrangement joins TRBV7-9 to TRBJ2-7, with D maybe TRBD1 (6 bases). The germline gives CDR1 SEHNR, CDR2 FQNEAQ (reference sequence). Deletions cut 4 bases from V and 2 bases from J, with 21 bases between. CDR3 length equals 17 residues. The CDR3 nucleotides are TGTGCCAGCAGCTCCATCTTGGGGGCAGGGGACCCCTACGAGCAGTACTTC. Its protein product is CASSSILGAGDPYEQYF. The whole variable domain, remainder taken from reference TRBV7-9 and TRBJ2-7, is DTGVSQNPRHKITKRGQNVTFRCDPISEHNRLYWYRQTLGQGPEFLTYFQNEAQLEKSRLLSDRFSAERPKGSFSTLEIQRTEQGDSAMYLCASSSILGAGDPYEQYFGPGTRLTVT.

In its sample, this clonotype was seen many times. The V call is TRBV20-1, the J call TRBJ2-7, with D tentatively TRBD2 (6 bases). The CDR3 contains 14 residues. Trimming cost V 6 bases and J 0 bases, with 15 bases left between them. The germline V gene encodes CDR1 DFQATT and CDR2 SNEGSKA (reference sequence). CDR3 in amino acids: CSAPRAGNSYEQYF. In DNA, the CDR3 is TGCAGTGCCCCCCGGGCGGGGAACTCCTACGAGCAGTACTTC.

V and J are TRBV12-3 or TRBV12-4 and TRBJ2-2, with 7 bases that match TRBD1. V was pared by 3 bases and J by 4 bases, with 5 bases of the junction left unmatched. This CDR3 is built from 15 residues. CDR3 protein: CASSFGDRLTGELFF. The CDR3 region has the DNA TGTGCCAGCAGTTTTGGGGACAGACTCACCGGGGAGCTGTTTTTT.

This clonotype was detected only once. This may arise from a read error, as a much more abundant clone is one base away. CDR3 amino acids: CASSRTGTRDTDAQYF. CDR3 in DNA: TGTGCCAGCAGTCGTACCGGGACTCGAGACACAGATGCGCAGTATTTT. This chain links TRBV6-1 with TRBJ2-3; D is perhaps TRBD2 (6 bases). The CDR3 loop spans 16 amino acids. Germline V gene lookup returns CDR1 MNHNS and CDR2 SASEGT.

This clonotype has a handful of counts. The CDR3 nucleotides read TGCAGTGCTAGTTCTCAAGCTCGGGGAAACACCATATATTTT. Encoded protein: CSASSQARGNTIYF. V and J are TRBV20-1 and TRBJ1-3; D gene ambiguous. V shed 3 bases and J shed 4 bases, with 13 bases lying between them. The CDR3 totals 14 residues. Germline lookup yields CDR1 DFQATT and CDR2 SNEGSKA (reference sequence).

This clonotype was picked up a small number of times. The CDR3 sequence is CASSYEPGQGIETQYF. DNA of the CDR3: TGTGCCAGCAGTTACGAGCCGGGACAGGGAATAGAGACCCAGTACTTC. The rearrangement joins TRBV6-2 or TRBV6-3 to TRBJ2-5, with 9 bases that match TRBD1. Germline values: CDR1 MNHEY, CDR2 SVGEGT. This CDR3 region has 16 residues. V trimming: 2 bases; J trimming: 4 bases; junction bases outside the gene matches: 8.

This chain joins TRBV5-1 and TRBJ2-3, with 10 bases lining up with TRBD1. The CDR3 contains 17 residues. Germline V gene data show CDR1 as SGHRS and CDR2 as YFSETQ. V shed 4 bases, J shed 2 bases, and the junction held 10 bases outside the gene matches. In DNA form, the CDR3 reads TGCGCCAGCAGCCTAGAACCGGGACAGGGGATCACAGATACGCAGTATTTT. Translated, it gives CASSLEPGQGITDTQYF.

This clonotype is judged medium-sized. The chain has TRBV6-2 or TRBV6-3 and TRBJ2-1; 9 bases match TRBD2. CDR3 length equals 16 residues. V trimming: 1 base; J trimming: 5 bases; junction bases outside the gene matches: 6. Germline V gene sequence: CDR1 MNHEY, CDR2 SVGEGT. The CDR3 DNA reads TGTGCCAGCAGTTACTGGGGCGGGGGGGCCGACAATGAGCAGTTCTTC. Its translation is CASSYWGGGADNEQFF.

A few counts support this clonotype. The J gene is TRBJ2-5, the V gene TRBV2, with TRBD1 as a possible D gene (6 bases). CDR1 and CDR2 (germline): SNHLY, FYNNEI. V was clipped by 3 bases and J by 5 bases, with 10 bases between them. The CDR3 loop spans 13 amino acids. For the CDR3, the DNA is TGTGCCAGCAGTGACAGGGGTTCGGAGACCCAGTACTTC. It translates to CASSDRGSETQYF.

Relative to its sample, this clonotype is large. The chain recombines TRBV20-1 with TRBJ1-6; 8 nucleotides match TRBD1. The CDR3 totals 16 residues. The germline CDR1 and CDR2 sequences are DFQATT and SNEGSKA (reference sequence). Trimming cost V 1 base and J 7 bases; bases outside gene matches: 9. This chain's CDR3 is CSARGTGQDTNSPLHF. CDR3 bases: TGCAGTGCTAGAGGTACGGGACAGGATACAAATTCACCCCTCCACTTT.

This clonotype occurred a few times. The chain carries TRBV3-1 and TRBJ2-1, with 7 bases that match TRBD2. Losses at the gene ends were 4 bases for V and 3 bases for J; bases not matched to a gene: 6. Germline lookup yields CDR1 LGHDT and CDR2 YNNKEL (reference sequence). The CDR3 runs 15 residues. The CDR3 sequence: CASSLPSGIYNEQFF. The CDR3 nucleotides read TGTGCCAGCAGCCTCCCGAGCGGGATCTACAATGAGCAGTTCTTC.

This clonotype was counted a few times. The V gene is TRBV5-1, the J gene TRBJ1-2, with 9 bases aligning to TRBD1. The CDR3 length is 18 residues. Germline trimming cut 0 bases from V and 1 base from J; bases unmatched to any gene: 10. Germline CDR1 SGHRS, CDR2 YFSETQ. The chain's CDR3 is CASSLAGPRTGDNYGYTF. The CDR3 DNA sequence: TGCGCCAGCAGCTTGGCGGGACCTCGGACAGGGGATAACTATGGCTACACCTTC.

The gene calls are TRBV6-5 and TRBJ1-2; possibly TRBD1 for D (5 bases). V dropped 2 bases and J dropped 4 bases, with 23 bases sitting between them. This CDR3 region has 18 residues. Germline V gives CDR1 MNHEY, CDR2 SVGAGI. CDR3 loop: CASSYRDGAGLFFYGYTF. DNA of the CDR3: TGTGCCAGCAGTTACCGGGATGGGGCAGGCCTCTTTTTCTATGGCTACACCTTC.